This TCR beta chain was sequenced during a study of blood T cell repertoires in COVID-19. Across the whole study: Whether acute or convalescent, the COVID-19 samples came from the United States, Italy and Spain. T cells, B-cell-depleted T cells, or PBMCs supplied cDNA or gDNA.

From germline, CDR1 is SGHAT and CDR2 FQDESV (reference sequence). This CDR3 region has 16 residues. V dropped 5 bases and J dropped 0; count of bases not matched to a gene: 7. Original methodology: Amplification of reference gene primers was used by the study to estimate nucleated cell counts. The repertoire was sequenced with immunoSEQ multiplex PCR; TCRdb's copy has only in-frame clones and lacks some. V, J and clone size derive from that table, while D and trimming were established from the DNA sequence. The profile shows roughly 410,000 clones, about 89% of them singletons. This clonotype was obtained from a woman between 55 and 75 years old with COVID-19, enrolled during active disease. Sequenced input: peripheral blood. V usage is TRBV11-1 and J usage is TRBJ2-3; 8 bases line up with TRBD1. In DNA form, the CDR3 reads TGTGCCAGCAGCCCCCCAAGGACAGGGAGCACAGATACGCAGTATTTT. Translating gives CASSPPRTGSTDTQYF. Together with reference TRBV11-1 and TRBJ2-3, the CDR3 gives the full variable domain: EAEVAQSPRYKITEKSQAVAFWCDPISGHATLYWYRQILGQGPELLVQFQDESVVDDSQLPKDRFSAERLKGVDSTLKIQPAELGDSAMYLCASSPPRTGSTDTQYFGPGTRLTVL.